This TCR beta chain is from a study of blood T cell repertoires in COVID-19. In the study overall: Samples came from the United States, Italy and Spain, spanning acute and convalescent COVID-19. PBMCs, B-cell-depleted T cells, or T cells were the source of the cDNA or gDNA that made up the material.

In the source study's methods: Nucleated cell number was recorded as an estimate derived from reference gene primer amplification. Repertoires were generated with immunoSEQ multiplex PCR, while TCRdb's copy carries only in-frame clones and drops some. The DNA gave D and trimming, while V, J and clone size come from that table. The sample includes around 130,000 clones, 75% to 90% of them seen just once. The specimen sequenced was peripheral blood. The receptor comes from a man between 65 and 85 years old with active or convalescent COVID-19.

CDR3 residues: CASSEGPGKIYEQYF. In nucleotides, the CDR3 is TGTGCCAGCAGCGAAGGGCCAGGGAAAATCTACGAGCAGTACTTC. The genes are TRBV13 and TRBJ2-7, with a tentative D call TRBD1 (5 bases). V was trimmed by 5 bases and J by 3 bases, leaving 17 bases between them. Germline values: CDR1 PRHDT, CDR2 FYEKMQ (reference sequence). This CDR3 is 15 amino acids long.